Following are 12 T cell receptor beta chains from one sample sequenced in a study of early T cells in non-severe SARS-CoV-2 infection. Via MiXCR, TCRdb re-called the 5' RACE reads, giving one row per CDR3 protein. The table lists some 70,000 distinct CDR3 sequences, 9.5% to 15% of them singletons. Sequencing was performed on whole blood. All receptors come from an adult who was a healthcare worker with PCR-confirmed SARS-CoV-2 infection or an uninfected control (not recorded which).

The rearrangement uses TRBV18 and TRBJ1-5; the D is unclear. V lost 3 bases and J 1 base, leaving 10 bases between the germline ends. CDR3 length: 15 residues. Germline CDR1 KGHSH, CDR2 LQKENI. CDR3 region: CASSPGGPSNQPQHF. CDR3 coding DNA: TGTGCCAGCTCACCGGGAGGGCCCAGCAATCAGCCCCAGCATTTT.

The chain combines TRBV10-1 with TRBJ1-1; the D is unclear. V was cut by 7 bases and J by 11 bases, with 11 bases left in between. The CDR3 loop spans 10 amino acids. Germline CDR1 WNHNN, CDR2 SYGVQD (reference sequence). CDR3 DNA: TGCGCCAGCACAGAAAGTCCCGCTTTCTTT. Its translation is CASTESPAFF.

At least ten counts were recorded for this clonotype. The chain joins TRBV24-1 to TRBJ1-2; TRBD1 might be the D (6 bases). The CDR3 consists of 13 residues. The germline V and J ends were trimmed by 10 bases and 3 bases, with 14 bases remaining between them. Germline lookup yields CDR1 KGHDR and CDR2 SFDVKD. Here the CDR3 DNA reads TGTGCCACTCGGCCAGGGGCGGACTATGGCTACACCTTC. Translating it yields CATRPGADYGYTF.

This clonotype came up many times. The genes are TRBV9 and TRBJ2-1; TRBD2 matches at 8 bases. Per the germline V gene, CDR1 is SGDLS and CDR2 is YYNGEE. The length of the CDR3 is 15 residues. V trimming: 2 bases; J trimming: 3 bases; junction bases outside the gene matches: 4. In nucleotides, the CDR3 is TGTGCCAGCAGCGTGTCGGGGGGGTACTACAATGAGCAGTTCTTC. Translated, it gives CASSVSGGYYNEQFF.

This clonotype was seen repeatedly, ten times or more. The chain carries TRBV12-5 and TRBJ2-1; TRBD2 might be the D (6 bases). Germline CDR1 is LGHNT and CDR2 is FRNRAP. The CDR3 spans 13 residues. Trimming shortened V by 6 bases and J by 2 bases, and 8 bases separated the two germline ends. CDR3 nucleotide sequence: TGTGCTAGTGGACTAGCACCCTACAATGAGCAGTTCTTC. Amino acids: CASGLAPYNEQFF.

The V call is TRBV6-6, the J call TRBJ1-1, with unresolved D. This CDR3 region has 15 residues. CDR1 is MNHNY, CDR2 SVGAGI, per germline (reference sequence). Trimming pared 8 bases from V and 0 bases from J, leaving 16 bases between. The DNA for the CDR3 is TGTGCCAGCCGGCTCGTGCAAGGGATGAACACTGAAGCTTTCTTT. This encodes CASRLVQGMNTEAFF.

This clonotype was observed at least ten times. This rearrangement joins TRBV12-3 or TRBV12-4 to TRBJ2-2; no reliable D call. V was trimmed by 4 bases and J by 5 bases, leaving 5 bases between them. The length of the CDR3 is 12 residues. CDR3 in DNA: TGTGCCAGCAGTTATCTAACCGGGGAGCTGTTTTTT. The encoded protein is CASSYLTGELFF.

On this clonotype itself: It may be a read error: a sequence one base away is much more abundant. The J gene is TRBJ2-1, the V gene TRBV29-1, with a possible D match to TRBD2 (6 bases). This CDR3 comprises 14 residues. Germline V gene lookup returns CDR1 SQVTM and CDR2 ANQGSEA. The CDR3: CSVETGGTGDEQLF. The CDR3 DNA reads TGCAGCGTCGAAACAGGAGGGACTGGGGATGAGCAGCTCTTC.

This clonotype appeared a few times. The chain employs TRBV7-9 and TRBJ2-5, with a tentative D call TRBD2 (5 bases). Per the germline V gene, CDR1 is SEHNR and CDR2 is FQNEAQ (reference sequence). The length of the CDR3 is 12 residues. The DNA for the CDR3 is TGTGCTGCTGGCCGGGATCAAGAGACCCAGTACTTC. The encoded protein is CAAGRDQETQYF.

The chain is built from TRBV6-5 and TRBJ1-1; D might be TRBD1 (5 bases). V gave up 6 bases and J gave up 3 bases, with 17 bases separating them. This CDR3 is 15 amino acids long. Germline V CDR1 and CDR2: MNHEY, SVGAGI. The DNA of the CDR3 is TGTGCCAGCAGAAGAAGAAGGCAGGGATACACTGAAGCTTTCTTT. Its translation is CASRRRRQGYTEAFF.

This clonotype was detected many times. V and J are TRBV7-3 and TRBJ2-6; TRBD1 aligns across 7 bases. This CDR3 region has 16 residues. The trim removed 4 bases at V and 0 bases at J, leaving 3 bases unmatched. Per the germline V gene, CDR1 is SGHTA and CDR2 is FQGTGA. For the CDR3, the DNA is TGTGCCAGCAGCTCCGGGACAGACTCTGGGGCCAACGTCCTGACTTTC. Translating it yields CASSSGTDSGANVLTF.

This clonotype was counted only a few times. Mismatch with germline at one junction end may stem from a read error. This chain links TRBV28 with TRBJ1-5; 9 bases are a match to TRBD1. This CDR3 is 15 amino acids long. CDR1 and CDR2 from the germline V gene are MDHEN and SYDVKM. CDR3 sequence: CASSSTGGGNQPHHF. DNA for the CDR3: TGTGCCAGCAGTTCGACAGGGGGTGGCAATCAGCCCCATCATTTT.